The clone carrying this T cell receptor (beta chain) was seen once. The antigen is unknown. This entry is derived from a study of long-term antiretroviral therapy in people with HIV. Overall study findings and caveats: Clones expanded before ART dominated the repertoire at all time points.

Assay version v3.0 of immunoSEQ was used, and it was run at survey level. The protocol was immunoSEQ multiplex PCR, while the TCRdb copy is restricted to in-frame clones and leaves out a portion. The profile covers 30,000 to 40,000 clones, with roughly 80% appearing a single time and less than 9% taken by the ten largest. The V segment lost 4 bases and the J segment 4 bases; nucleotides outside the gene matches: 5. CDR1 and CDR2 (germline): SGHRS, YFSETQ. This CDR3 is 15 amino acids long. Each contributor possessed a minimum of one pre-ART and a minimum of two post-ART PBMC samples. Every single participant having HIV got treatment inside the United States.

V usage is TRBV5-1 and J usage is TRBJ1-1; the match to TRBD1 covers 12 bases. The specimen comprised unsorted PBMCs, sampled 2 years after starting antiretroviral therapy. The sequence derives from a woman aged 45-60 years with HIV. DNA for the CDR3: TGCGCCAGCAGCCAAGGGACAGGGGGCGGCACTGAAGCTTTCTTT. It yields the protein CASSQGTGGGTEAFF.